Below, 6 T cell receptor beta chains from the same sample are listed, as sequenced in a study of blood T cells in healthy people across ages. Together with a sample-barcoded 5' primer, a J-beta primer mix was included in a second PCR lasting about 6 to 11 cycles. A single record per CDR3 protein comes from TCRdb applying MiXCR to the 5' RACE reads. The data show approximately 600,000 distinct CDR3 sequences, around 54% seen once. The sequenced material came from blood. The source is a man aged 55 to 70 in good health.

The chain couples TRBV20-1 to TRBJ1-6; D ambiguous. CDR3 length: 16 amino acids. Trimming removed 7 bases from V and 1 base from J, with 17 bases in between. Germline V gene lookup returns CDR1 DFQATT and CDR2 SNEGSKA (reference sequence). The chain's CDR3 is CSVSGGSRSYNSPLHF. The CDR3 DNA follows: TGCAGTGTCTCAGGTGGCAGCAGATCCTATAATTCACCCCTCCACTTT.

The V gene is TRBV27, the J gene TRBJ1-4; D ambiguous. Trimming cost V 4 bases and J 0 bases, with 6 bases left between them. Germline CDR1 is MNHEY and CDR2 is SMNVEV (reference sequence). The CDR3 is 14 amino acids. The CDR3 bases are TGTGCCAGCAGTTCCCATACAACTAATGAAAAACTGTTTTTT. Translation gives CASSSHTTNEKLFF.

The chain has TRBV20-1 and TRBJ2-7; the match to TRBD2 covers 11 bases. The CDR3 is 15 amino acids. V was pared by 5 bases and J by 0 bases, with 6 bases of the junction left unmatched. Germline V gene data show CDR1 as DFQATT and CDR2 as SNEGSKA (reference sequence). The DNA for the CDR3 is TGCAGTGCTGTGCCCGGGACTAGCGGCTCCTACGAGCAGTACTTC. As protein: CSAVPGTSGSYEQYF.

The chain joins TRBV25-1 to TRBJ2-6; possibly TRBD2 for D (5 bases). The V gene's germline CDR1 is MGHDK and CDR2 SYGVNS. This CDR3 has 16 amino acids. V dropped 6 bases and J dropped 3 bases, with 15 bases sitting between them. The CDR3 loop reads CASSRGIGNGANVLTF. CDR3 nucleotide sequence: TGTGCCAGCAGCCGAGGGATAGGGAATGGGGCCAACGTCCTGACTTTC.

This clonotype was seen more than once but under ten times. V usage is TRBV14 and J usage is TRBJ2-1; no reliable D call. Gene TRBJ2-7 matches the end of the DNA better, so the J call may be wrong. The CDR3 has 12 amino acids. CDR1 SGHDN and CDR2 FVKESK come from the germline V gene. This chain's CDR3 is CASSLLGVEQYF. CDR3 nucleotide sequence: TGTGCCAGCAGCTTACTTGGGGTCGAGCAGTACTTC.

This clonotype showed up just once. The rearrangement links TRBV24-1 to TRBJ2-1; no reliable D call. Per germline, CDR1 KGHDR and CDR2 SFDVKD. The V end lost 7 bases, the J end lost 0 bases, and 15 bases lay between the germline ends. CDR3 length equals 16 residues. The CDR3 region has the DNA TGTGCCACCAGCCCGACCATCACAAGCTCCTACAATGAGCAGTTCTTC. This gives the protein CATSPTITSSYNEQFF.